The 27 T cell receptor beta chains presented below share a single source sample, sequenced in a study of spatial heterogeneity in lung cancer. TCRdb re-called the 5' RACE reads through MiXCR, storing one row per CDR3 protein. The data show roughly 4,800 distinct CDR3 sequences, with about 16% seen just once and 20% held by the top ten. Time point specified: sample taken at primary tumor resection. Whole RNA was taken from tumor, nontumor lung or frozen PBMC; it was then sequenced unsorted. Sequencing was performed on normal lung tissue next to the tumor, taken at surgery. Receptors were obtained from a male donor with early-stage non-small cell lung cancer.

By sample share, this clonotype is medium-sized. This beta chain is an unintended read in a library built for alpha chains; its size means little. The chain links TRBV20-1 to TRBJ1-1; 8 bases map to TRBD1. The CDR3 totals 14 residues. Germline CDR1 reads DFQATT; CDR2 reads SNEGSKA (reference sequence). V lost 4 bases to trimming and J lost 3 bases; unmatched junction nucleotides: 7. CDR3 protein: CSANQGQVDTEAFF. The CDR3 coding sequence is TGCAGTGCTAACCAGGGACAGGTCGACACTGAAGCTTTCTTT.

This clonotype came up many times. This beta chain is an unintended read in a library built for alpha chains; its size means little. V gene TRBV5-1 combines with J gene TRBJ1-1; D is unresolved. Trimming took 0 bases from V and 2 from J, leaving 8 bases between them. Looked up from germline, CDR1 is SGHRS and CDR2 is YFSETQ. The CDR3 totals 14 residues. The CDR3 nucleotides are TGCGCCAGCAGCTTGGATTTCCAAAACACTGAAGCTTTCTTT. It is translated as CASSLDFQNTEAFF.

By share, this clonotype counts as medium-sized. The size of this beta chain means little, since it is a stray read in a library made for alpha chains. CDR3 sequence: CSAEQVRETQYF. For the CDR3, the DNA is TGCAGTGCTGAACAGGTTCGGGAGACCCAGTACTTC. The rearrangement joins TRBV20-1 to TRBJ2-5; D might be TRBD1 (5 bases). Germline V gives CDR1 DFQATT, CDR2 SNEGSKA (reference sequence). This CDR3 is 12 amino acids long. V dropped 5 bases and J dropped 5 bases, with 12 bases sitting between them.

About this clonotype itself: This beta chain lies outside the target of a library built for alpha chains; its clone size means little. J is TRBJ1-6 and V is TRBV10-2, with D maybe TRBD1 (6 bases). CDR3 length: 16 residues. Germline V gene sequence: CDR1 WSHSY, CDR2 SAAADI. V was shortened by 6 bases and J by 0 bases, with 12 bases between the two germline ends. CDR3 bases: TGCGCCAGCAGGAGGGACATGAGCTCCTATAATTCACCCCTCCACTTT. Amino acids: CASRRDMSSYNSPLHF.

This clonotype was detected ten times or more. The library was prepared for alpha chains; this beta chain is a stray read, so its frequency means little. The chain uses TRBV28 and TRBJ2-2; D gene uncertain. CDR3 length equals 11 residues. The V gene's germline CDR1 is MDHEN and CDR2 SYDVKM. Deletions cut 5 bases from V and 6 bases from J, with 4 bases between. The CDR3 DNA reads TGTGCCAGCAGTGCCCCCGGGGAGCTGTTTTTT. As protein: CASSAPGELFF.

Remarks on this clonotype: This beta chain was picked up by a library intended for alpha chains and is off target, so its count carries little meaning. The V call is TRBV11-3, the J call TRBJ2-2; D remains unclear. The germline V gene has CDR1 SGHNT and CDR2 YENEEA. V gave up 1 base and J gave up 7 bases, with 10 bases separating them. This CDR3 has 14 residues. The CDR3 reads CASSLVALGGELFF. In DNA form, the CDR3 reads TGTGCCAGCAGCTTAGTAGCCCTAGGCGGGGAGCTGTTTTTT.

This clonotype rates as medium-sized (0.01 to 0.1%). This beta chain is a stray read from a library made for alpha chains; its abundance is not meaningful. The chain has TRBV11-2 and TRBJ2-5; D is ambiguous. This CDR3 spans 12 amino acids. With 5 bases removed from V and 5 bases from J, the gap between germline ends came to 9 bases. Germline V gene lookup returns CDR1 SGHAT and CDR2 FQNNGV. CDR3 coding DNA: TGTGCCAGCAGCCCACAAAGGGAGACCCAGTACTTC. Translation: CASSPQRETQYF.

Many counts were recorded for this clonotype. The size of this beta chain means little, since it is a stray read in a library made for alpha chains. In DNA form, the CDR3 reads TGTGCCAGCAGCTTGGCTGGACAGGGATCCTACGAGCAGTACTTC. It translates to CASSLAGQGSYEQYF. This rearrangement joins TRBV5-4 to TRBJ2-7, with 8 bases lining up with TRBD1. After removal of 0 bases from V and 1 base from J, the junction contained 3 bases not matched to a gene. Per the germline V gene, CDR1 is SGHNT and CDR2 is YYREEE (reference sequence). CDR3 length: 15 amino acids.

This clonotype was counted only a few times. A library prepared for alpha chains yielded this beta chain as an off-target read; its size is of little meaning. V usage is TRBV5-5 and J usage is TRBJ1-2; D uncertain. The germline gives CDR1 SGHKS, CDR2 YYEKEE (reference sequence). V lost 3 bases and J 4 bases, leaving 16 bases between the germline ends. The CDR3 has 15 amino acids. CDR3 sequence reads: CASSSASDTFYGYTF. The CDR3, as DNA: TGTGCCAGCAGCTCGGCCTCCGACACCTTCTATGGCTACACCTTC.

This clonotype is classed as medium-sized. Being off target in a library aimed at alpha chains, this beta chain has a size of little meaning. DNA of the CDR3: TGTGCCAGCAGAGGGCTCAGTGATCAGCCCCAGCATTTT. This codes for CASRGLSDQPQHF. The chain uses TRBV6-5 and TRBJ1-5; no firm D call. The germline CDR1 and CDR2 sequences are MNHEY and SVGAGI. With 6 bases removed from V and 5 bases from J, the gap between germline ends came to 11 bases. There are 13 residues in the CDR3.

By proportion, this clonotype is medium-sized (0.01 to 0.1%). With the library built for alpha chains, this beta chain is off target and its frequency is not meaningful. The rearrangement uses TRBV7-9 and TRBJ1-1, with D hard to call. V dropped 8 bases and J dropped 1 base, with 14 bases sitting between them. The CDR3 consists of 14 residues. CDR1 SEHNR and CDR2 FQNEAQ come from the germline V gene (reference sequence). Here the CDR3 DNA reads TGTGCCAGCGCTCCCGTACGGGAGAACACTGAAGCTTTCTTT. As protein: CASAPVRENTEAFF.

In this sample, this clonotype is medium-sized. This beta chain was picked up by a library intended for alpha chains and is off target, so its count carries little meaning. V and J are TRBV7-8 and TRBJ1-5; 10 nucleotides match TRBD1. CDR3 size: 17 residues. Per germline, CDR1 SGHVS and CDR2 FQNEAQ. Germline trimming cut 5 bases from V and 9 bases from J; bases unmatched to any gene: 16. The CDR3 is CASSPWTGGSGNSPQHF. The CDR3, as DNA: TGTGCCAGCAGCCCGTGGACAGGGGGAAGTGGGAATTCGCCCCAGCATTTT.

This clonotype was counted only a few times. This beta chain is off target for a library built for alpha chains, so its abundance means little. This CDR3 reads CASSPNPTAGTEAFF. In DNA, the CDR3 is TGTGCCAGCAGCCCAAATCCGACAGCGGGGACTGAAGCTTTCTTT. The chain employs TRBV3-1 and TRBJ1-1, with TRBD1 as a possible D gene (5 bases). The ends were cut back, 4 bases at V and 5 bases at J, with 17 bases in the middle. This CDR3 contains 15 residues. Germline CDR1 reads LGHDT; CDR2 reads YNNKEL (reference sequence). The complete variable domain, with remaining parts taken from reference TRBV3-1 and TRBJ1-1, reads DTAVSQTPKYLVTQMGNDKSIKCEQNLGHDTMYWYKQDSKKFLKIMFSYNNKELIINETVPNRFSPKSPDKAHLNLHINSLELGDSAVYFCASSPNPTAGTEAFFGQGTRLTVV.

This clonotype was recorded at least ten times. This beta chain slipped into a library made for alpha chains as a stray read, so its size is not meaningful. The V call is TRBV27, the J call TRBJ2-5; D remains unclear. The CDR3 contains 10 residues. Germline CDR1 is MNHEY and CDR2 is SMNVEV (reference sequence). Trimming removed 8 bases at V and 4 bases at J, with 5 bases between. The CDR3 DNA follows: TGTGCCAGCGGGCGAGAGACCCAGTACTTC. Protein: CASGRETQYF.

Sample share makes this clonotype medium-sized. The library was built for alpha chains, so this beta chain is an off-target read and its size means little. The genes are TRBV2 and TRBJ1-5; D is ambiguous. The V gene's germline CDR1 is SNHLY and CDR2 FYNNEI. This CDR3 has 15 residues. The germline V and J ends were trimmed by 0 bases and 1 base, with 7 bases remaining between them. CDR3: CASSEARQSNQPQHF. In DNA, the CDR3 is TGTGCCAGCAGTGAAGCGAGACAAAGCAATCAGCCCCAGCATTTT. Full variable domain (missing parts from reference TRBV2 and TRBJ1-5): EPEVTQTPSHQVTQMGQEVILRCVPISNHLYFYWYRQILGQKVEFLVSFYNNEISEKSEIFDDQFSVERPDGSNFTLKIRSTKLEDSAMYFCASSEARQSNQPQHFGDGTRLSIL.

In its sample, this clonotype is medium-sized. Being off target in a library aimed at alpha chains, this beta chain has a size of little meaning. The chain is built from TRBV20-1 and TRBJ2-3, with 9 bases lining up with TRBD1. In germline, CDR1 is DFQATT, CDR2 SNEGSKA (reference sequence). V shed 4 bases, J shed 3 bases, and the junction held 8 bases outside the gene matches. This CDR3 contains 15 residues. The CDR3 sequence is CSAKGQGKGTDTQYF. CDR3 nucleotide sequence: TGCAGTGCTAAGGGACAGGGAAAGGGGACAGATACGCAGTATTTT.

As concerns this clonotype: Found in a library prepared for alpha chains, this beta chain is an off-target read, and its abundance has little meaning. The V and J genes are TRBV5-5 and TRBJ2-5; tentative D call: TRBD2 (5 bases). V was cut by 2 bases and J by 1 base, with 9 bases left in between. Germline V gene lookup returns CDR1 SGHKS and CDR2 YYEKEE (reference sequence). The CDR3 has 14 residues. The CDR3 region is CASSFGVRQETQYF. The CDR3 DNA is TGTGCCAGCAGCTTCGGGGTTCGCCAAGAGACCCAGTACTTC.

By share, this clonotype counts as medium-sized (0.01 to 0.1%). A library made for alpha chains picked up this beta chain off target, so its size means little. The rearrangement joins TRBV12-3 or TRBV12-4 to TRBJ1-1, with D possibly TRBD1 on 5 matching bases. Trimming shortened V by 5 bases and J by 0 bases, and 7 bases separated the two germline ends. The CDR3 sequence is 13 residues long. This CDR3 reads CASSPRVNTEAFF. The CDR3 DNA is TGTGCCAGCAGTCCCAGGGTGAACACTGAAGCTTTCTTT.

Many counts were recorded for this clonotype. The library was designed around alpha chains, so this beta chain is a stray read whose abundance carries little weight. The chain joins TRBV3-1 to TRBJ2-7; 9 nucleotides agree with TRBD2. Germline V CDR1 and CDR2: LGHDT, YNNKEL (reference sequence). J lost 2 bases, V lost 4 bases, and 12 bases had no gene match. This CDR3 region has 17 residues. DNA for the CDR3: TGTGCCAGCAGCCGCCCTAGCGGGAAGTCAGCACCCTACGAGCAGTACTTC. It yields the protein CASSRPSGKSAPYEQYF.

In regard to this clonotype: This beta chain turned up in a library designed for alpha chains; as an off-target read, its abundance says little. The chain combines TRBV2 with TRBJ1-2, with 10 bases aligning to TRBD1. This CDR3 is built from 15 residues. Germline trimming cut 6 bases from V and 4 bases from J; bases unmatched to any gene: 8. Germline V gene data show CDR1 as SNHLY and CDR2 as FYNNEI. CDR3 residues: CASSRGQGIFYGYTF. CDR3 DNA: TGTGCCAGCAGCCGGGGACAGGGGATCTTCTATGGCTACACCTTC.

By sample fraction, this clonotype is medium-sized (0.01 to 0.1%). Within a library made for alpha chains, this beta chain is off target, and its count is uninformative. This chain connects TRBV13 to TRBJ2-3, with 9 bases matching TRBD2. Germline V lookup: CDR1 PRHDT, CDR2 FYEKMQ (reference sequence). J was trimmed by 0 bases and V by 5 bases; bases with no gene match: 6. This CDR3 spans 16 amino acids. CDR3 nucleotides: TGTGCCAGCAGCGTTTTAGCGGGGGCAAGCACAGATACGCAGTATTTT. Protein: CASSVLAGASTDTQYF.

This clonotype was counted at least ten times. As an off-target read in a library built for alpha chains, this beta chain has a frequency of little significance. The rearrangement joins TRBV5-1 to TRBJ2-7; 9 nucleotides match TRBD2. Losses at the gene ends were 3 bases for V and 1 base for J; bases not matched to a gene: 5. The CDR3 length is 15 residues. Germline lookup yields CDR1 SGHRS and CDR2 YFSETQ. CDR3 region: CASSSLAGDSYEQYF. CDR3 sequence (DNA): TGCGCCAGCAGCTCGTTAGCGGGAGATTCCTACGAGCAGTACTTC.

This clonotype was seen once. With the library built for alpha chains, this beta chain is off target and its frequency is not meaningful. CDR3 region: CASSLGPEQFF. The CDR3 DNA sequence: TGCGCCAGCAGCTTAGGCCCTGAGCAGTTCTTC. The chain has TRBV5-1 and TRBJ2-1; no firm D call. V dropped 2 bases and J dropped 9 bases, with 6 bases sitting between them. Looked up from germline, CDR1 is SGHRS and CDR2 is YFSETQ. CDR3 length: 11 residues.

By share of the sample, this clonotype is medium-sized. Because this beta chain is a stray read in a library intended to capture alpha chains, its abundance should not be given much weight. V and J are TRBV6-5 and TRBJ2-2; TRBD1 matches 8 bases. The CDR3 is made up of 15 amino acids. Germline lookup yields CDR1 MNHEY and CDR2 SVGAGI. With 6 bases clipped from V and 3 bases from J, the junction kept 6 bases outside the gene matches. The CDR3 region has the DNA TGTGCCAGCAGCCTTACAGGGGGTTACACCGGGGAGCTGTTTTTT. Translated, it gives CASSLTGGYTGELFF.

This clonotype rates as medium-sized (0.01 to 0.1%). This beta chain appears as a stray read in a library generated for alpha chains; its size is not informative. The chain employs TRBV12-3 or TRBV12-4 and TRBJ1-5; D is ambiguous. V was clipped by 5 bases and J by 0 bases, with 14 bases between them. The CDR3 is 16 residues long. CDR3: CASSPTRLSSNQPQHF. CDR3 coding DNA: TGTGCCAGCAGTCCGACTCGGTTGAGTAGCAATCAGCCCCAGCATTTT.

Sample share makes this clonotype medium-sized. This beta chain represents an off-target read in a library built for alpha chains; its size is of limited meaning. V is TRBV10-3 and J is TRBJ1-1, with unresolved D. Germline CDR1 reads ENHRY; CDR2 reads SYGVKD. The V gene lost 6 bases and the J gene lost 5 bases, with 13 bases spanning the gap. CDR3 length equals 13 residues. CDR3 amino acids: CAIRGMLGTEAFF. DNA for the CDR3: TGTGCCATCAGAGGGATGCTCGGGACTGAAGCTTTCTTT.

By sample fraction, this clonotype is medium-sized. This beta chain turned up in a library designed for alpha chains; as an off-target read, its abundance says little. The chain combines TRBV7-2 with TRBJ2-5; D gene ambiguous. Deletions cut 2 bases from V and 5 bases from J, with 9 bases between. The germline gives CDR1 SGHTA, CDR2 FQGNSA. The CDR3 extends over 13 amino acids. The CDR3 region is CASSLQRSETQYF. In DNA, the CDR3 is TGTGCCAGCAGCTTACAGCGTAGCGAGACCCAGTACTTC.